The 4 T cell receptor beta chains listed next were all sequenced from one sample in a study of blood T cell repertoires in COVID-19. Clones were sequenced by immunoSEQ multiplex PCR, and TCRdb holds only the in-frame ones, with some missing. The repertoire consists of 310,000 or so clones, with approximately 85% occurring once and the leading ten covering 1.5% to 2%. The sequenced sample was peripheral blood. These receptors were taken from a woman between 45 and 60 years old with acute or convalescent COVID-19.

The chain couples TRBV19 to TRBJ1-1; tentatively, D is TRBD1 (5 bases). This CDR3 region has 14 residues. Trimming cost V 7 bases and J 5 bases, with 17 bases left between them. Per the germline V gene, CDR1 is LNHDA and CDR2 is SQIVND (reference sequence). CDR3 in DNA: TGTGCCAGTAAATGGACAATTCGAGATACTGAAGCTTTCTTT. It yields the protein CASKWTIRDTEAFF.

The chain combines TRBV28 with TRBJ2-7, with D possibly matching TRBD2 (7 bases). With 8 bases removed from V and 1 base from J, the gap between germline ends came to 15 bases. The CDR3 has 14 residues. Germline V gene data show CDR1 as MDHEN and CDR2 as SYDVKM. CDR3 nucleotides: TGTGCCAGCTCTCGGGGAGGGGGGTCCTACGAGCAGTACTTC. This sequence encodes CASSRGGGSYEQYF.

The J gene is TRBJ1-4, the V gene TRBV5-8; 9 bases align to TRBD1. The CDR3 is 16 amino acids. V dropped 0 bases and J dropped 3; count of bases not matched to a gene: 3. Germline V gene lookup returns CDR1 SGHTS and CDR2 YDEGEE. The CDR3 region is CASSLDRGLANEKLFF. CDR3 coding DNA: TGTGCCAGCAGCTTGGACAGGGGGCTCGCTAATGAAAAACTGTTTTTT.

This sequence joins TRBV10-2 and TRBJ1-1; D possibly corresponds to TRBD1 (6 bases). Trimming took 7 bases from V and 0 from J, leaving 12 bases between them. Looked up from germline, CDR1 is WSHSY and CDR2 is SAAADI. This CDR3 comprises 14 residues. CDR3: CASIGGRVNTEAFF. The CDR3 coding sequence is TGCGCCAGCATAGGGGGTAGGGTGAACACTGAAGCTTTCTTT.